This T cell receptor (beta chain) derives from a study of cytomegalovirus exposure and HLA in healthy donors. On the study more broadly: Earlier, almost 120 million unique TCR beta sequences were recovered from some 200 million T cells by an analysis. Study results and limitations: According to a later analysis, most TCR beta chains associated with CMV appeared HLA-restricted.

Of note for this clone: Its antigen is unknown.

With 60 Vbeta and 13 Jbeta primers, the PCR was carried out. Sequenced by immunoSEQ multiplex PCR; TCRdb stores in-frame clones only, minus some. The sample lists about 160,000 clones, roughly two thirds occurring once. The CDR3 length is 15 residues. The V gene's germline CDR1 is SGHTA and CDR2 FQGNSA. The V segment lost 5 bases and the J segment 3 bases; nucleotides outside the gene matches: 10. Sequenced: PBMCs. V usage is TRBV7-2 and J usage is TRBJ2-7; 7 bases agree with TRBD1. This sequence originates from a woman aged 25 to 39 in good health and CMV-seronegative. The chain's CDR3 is CASSVRQGAVYEQYF. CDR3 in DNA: TGTGCCAGCAGCGTCCGACAGGGTGCGGTCTACGAGCAGTACTTC.